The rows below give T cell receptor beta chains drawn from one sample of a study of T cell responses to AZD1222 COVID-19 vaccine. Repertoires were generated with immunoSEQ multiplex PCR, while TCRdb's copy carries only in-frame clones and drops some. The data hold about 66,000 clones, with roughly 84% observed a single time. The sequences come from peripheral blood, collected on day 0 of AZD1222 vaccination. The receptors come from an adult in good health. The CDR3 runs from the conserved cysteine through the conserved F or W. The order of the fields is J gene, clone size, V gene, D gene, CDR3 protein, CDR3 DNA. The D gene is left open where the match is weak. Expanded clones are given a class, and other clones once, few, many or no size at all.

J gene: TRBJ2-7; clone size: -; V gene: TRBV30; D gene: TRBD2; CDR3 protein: CAWKRLGGSYHEQYF; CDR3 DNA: TGTGCCTGGAAGAGGCTGGGCGGGAGTTACCACGAGCAGTACTTC
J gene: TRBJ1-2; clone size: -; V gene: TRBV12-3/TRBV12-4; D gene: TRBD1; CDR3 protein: CASSRDSGYGYTF; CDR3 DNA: TGTGCCAGCAGCAGGGACAGCGGCTATGGCTACACCTTC
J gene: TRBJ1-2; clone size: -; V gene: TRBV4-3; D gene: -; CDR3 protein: CASSQDLHSYGYTF; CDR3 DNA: TGCGCCAGCAGCCAAGATCTGCACAGTTATGGCTACACCTTC
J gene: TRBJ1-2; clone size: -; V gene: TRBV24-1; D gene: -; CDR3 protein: CATSAQRGPLAGYTF; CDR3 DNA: TGTGCCACCAGTGCCCAGAGGGGTCCCCTTGCTGGCTACACCTTC
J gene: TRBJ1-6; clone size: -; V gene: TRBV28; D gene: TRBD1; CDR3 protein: CASSRQGGNSPLHF; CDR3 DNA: TGTGCCAGCAGTCGACAGGGAGGGAATTCACCCCTCCACTTT
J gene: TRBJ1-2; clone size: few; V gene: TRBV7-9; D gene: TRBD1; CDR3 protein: CASSLAGQDYGYTF; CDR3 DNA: TGTGCCAGCAGCTTAGCGGGACAGGACTATGGCTACACCTTC
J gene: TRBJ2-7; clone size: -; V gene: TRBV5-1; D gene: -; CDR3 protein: CASSLAWGTYEQYF; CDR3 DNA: TGCGCCAGCAGCTTGGCCTGGGGAACCTACGAGCAGTACTTC
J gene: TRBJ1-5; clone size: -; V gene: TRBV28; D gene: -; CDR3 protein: CASSLWVGQGNQPQHF; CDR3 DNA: TGTGCCAGCAGTTTATGGGTGGGGCAGGGCAATCAGCCCCAGCATTTT
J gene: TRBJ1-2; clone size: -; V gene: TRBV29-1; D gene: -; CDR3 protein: CSVERGDYGYTF; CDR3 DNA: TGCAGCGTTGAAAGGGGCGACTATGGCTACACCTTC
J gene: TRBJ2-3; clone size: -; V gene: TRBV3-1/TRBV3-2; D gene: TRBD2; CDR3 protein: CASSQWRLAGTDTQYF; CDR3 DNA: TGTGCCAGCAGTCAATGGAGGCTAGCGGGCACAGATACGCAGTATTTT
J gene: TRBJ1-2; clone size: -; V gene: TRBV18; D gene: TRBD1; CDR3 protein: CASSLGGQADGYTF; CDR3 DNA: TGTGCCAGCTCTTTAGGGGGACAGGCTGATGGCTACACCTTC
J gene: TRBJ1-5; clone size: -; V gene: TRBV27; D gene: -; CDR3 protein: CASRSAGGVGQPQHF; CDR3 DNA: TGTGCCAGCAGGTCAGCGGGGGGAGTTGGTCAGCCCCAGCATTTT
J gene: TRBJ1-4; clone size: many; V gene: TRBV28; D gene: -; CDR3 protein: CASSLPTGRANEKLFF; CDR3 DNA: TGTGCCAGCAGTTTGCCCACAGGGAGGGCTAATGAAAAACTGTTTTTT
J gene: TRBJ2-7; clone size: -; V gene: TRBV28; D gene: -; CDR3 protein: CASSAAARAYF; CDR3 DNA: TGTGCCAGCAGTGCCGCCGCAAGGGCGTACTTC
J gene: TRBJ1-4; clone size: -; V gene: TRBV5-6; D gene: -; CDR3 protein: CASSPRRRVEKLFF; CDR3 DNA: TGTGCCAGCAGCCCGCGACGGCGTGTGGAGAAACTGTTTTTT
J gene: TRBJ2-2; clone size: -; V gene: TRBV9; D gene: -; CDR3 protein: CASSVATAPNTGELFF; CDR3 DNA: TGTGCCAGCAGCGTAGCAACAGCCCCGAACACCGGGGAGCTGTTTTTT
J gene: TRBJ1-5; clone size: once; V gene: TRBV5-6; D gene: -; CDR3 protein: CASSLGGGAVYSNQPQHF; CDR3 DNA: TGTGCCAGCAGCTTGGGGGGAGGGGCAGTCTATAGCAATCAGCCCCAGCATTTT
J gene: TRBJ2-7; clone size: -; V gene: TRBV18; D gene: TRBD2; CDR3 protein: CASSPPSGRAGTYEQYF; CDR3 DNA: TGTGCCAGCTCACCACCTAGCGGGAGGGCCGGAACCTACGAGCAGTACTTC
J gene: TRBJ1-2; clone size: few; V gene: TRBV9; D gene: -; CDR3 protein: CASSLLGVNTRYTF; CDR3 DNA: TGTGCCAGCAGCCTCCTCGGAGTGAATACGCGCTACACCTTC
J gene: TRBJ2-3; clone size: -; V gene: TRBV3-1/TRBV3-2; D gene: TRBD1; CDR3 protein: CASSQTGVRTDTQYF; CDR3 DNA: TGTGCCAGCAGCCAAACAGGGGTTCGCACAGATACGCAGTATTTT
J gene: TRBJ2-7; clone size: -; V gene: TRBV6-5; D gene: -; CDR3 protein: CASSSTQGGHEQYF; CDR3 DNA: TGTGCCAGCAGTTCGACCCAGGGGGGGCACGAGCAGTACTTC
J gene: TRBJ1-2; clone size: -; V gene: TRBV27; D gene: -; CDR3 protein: CASSLSSAYGYTF; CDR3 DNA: TGTGCCAGCAGTTTAAGTTCGGCCTATGGCTACACCTTC
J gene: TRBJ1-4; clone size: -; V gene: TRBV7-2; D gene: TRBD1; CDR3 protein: CASSLDRTGGTEKLFF; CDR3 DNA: TGTGCCAGCAGCTTAGATCGTACAGGGGGAACCGAAAAACTGTTTTTT
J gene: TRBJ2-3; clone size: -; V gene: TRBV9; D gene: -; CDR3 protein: CASGLSADTQYF; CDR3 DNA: TGTGCCAGCGGTCTTTCGGCAGATACGCAGTATTTT
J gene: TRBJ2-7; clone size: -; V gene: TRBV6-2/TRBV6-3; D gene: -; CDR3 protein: CASSRGMSLYEQYF; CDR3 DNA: TGTGCCAGCAGTCGAGGGATGTCCCTTTACGAGCAGTACTTC
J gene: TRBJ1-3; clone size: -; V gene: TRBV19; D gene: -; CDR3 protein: CASSIRIFGSGNTIYF; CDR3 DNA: TGTGCCAGTAGTATTAGGATATTCGGATCTGGAAACACCATATATTTT
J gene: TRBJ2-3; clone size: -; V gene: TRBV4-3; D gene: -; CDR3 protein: CASSQDPGLGTDTQYF; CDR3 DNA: TGCGCCAGCAGCCAAGATCCCGGTTTAGGCACAGATACGCAGTATTTT
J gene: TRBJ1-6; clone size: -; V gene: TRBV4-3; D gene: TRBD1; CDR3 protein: CASSQELGTGGSPLHF; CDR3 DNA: TGCGCCAGCAGCCAAGAATTAGGGACAGGGGGTTCACCCCTCCACTTT
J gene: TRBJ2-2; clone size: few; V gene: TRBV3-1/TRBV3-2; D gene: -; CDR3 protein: CASSQGINTGELFF; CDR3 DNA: TGTGCCAGCAGCCAAGGAATCAACACCGGGGAGCTGTTTTTT
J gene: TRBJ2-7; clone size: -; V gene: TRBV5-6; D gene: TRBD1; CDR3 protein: CASSLGAGTGNREQYF; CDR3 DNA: TGTGCCAGCAGCTTGGGTGCGGGGACAGGGAACCGCGAGCAGTACTTC
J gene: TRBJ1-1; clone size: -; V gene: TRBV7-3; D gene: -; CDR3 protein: CASSFNPATEAFF; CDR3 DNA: TGTGCCAGCAGCTTCAACCCGGCCACTGAAGCTTTCTTT
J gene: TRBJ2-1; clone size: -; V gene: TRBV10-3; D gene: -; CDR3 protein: CAISDITFNEQFF; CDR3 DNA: TGTGCCATCAGTGACATTACGTTTAATGAGCAGTTCTTC
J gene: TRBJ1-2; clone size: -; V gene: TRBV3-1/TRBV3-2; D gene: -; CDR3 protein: CASSQRYGYTF; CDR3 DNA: TGTGCCAGCAGCCAAAGGTATGGCTACACCTTC
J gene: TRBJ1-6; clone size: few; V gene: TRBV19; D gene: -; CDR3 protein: CASSIGEPAGAPLHF; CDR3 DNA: TGTGCCAGTAGTATAGGAGAACCGGCGGGGGCACCCCTCCACTTT
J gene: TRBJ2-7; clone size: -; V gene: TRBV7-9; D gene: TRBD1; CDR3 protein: CASSLGGQSSYEQYF; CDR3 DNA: TGTGCCAGCAGCTTAGGGGGACAGAGCTCCTACGAGCAGTACTTC
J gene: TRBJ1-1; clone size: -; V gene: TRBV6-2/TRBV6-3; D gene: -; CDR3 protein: CASSGRVWDTEAFF; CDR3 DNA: TGTGCCAGCAGTGGCAGGGTCTGGGACACTGAAGCTTTCTTT
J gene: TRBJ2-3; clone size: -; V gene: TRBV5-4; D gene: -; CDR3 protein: CASSSMGEAPTDTQYF; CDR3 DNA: TGTGCCAGCAGCTCCATGGGGGAAGCCCCCACAGATACGCAGTATTTT
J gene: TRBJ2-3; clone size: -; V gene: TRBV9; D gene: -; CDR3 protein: CASSVKRAGTTDTQYF; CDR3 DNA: TGTGCCAGCAGCGTAAAAAGGGCGGGGACCACAGATACGCAGTATTTT
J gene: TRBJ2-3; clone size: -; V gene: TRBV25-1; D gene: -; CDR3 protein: CASSARSGTPSTDTQYF; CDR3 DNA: TGTGCCAGCAGTGCCCGGTCTGGGACACCTAGCACAGATACGCAGTATTTT
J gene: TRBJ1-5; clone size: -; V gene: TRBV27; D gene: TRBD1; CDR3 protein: CASSLFPGTGESNQPQHF; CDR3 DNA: TGTGCCAGCAGCCTCTTTCCGGGGACAGGTGAAAGCAATCAGCCCCAGCATTTT